The T cell receptor beta chain described here comes from a study of control samples from healthy donors and cancer patients. Some clones are missing from TCRdb's copy, which holds only in-frame ones; the method was immunoSEQ multiplex PCR. The sample has approximately 70,000 clones, roughly 84% seen once. The CDR3 covers 12 residues. V was shortened by 8 bases and J by 7 bases, with 9 bases between the two germline ends. The source material was blood. The receptor comes from a man aged 50 to 59 in good health. The genes are TRBV12-3 or TRBV12-4 and TRBJ1-6, with D hard to call. The CDR3 nucleotides read TGTGCCAGCTCTGCTGGGAATTCACCCCTCCACTTT. Amino acid sequence: CASSAGNSPLHF.